A single sample is the source of the 19 T cell receptor beta chains below, sequenced in a study of beta chain features in type 1 diabetes (dated by TCRdb to 2017 to 2018). Overall study results and their limits: A moderate but significant shortening of TCRB CDR3 length was observed in type 1 diabetes patients in all four CD4+ subsets.

Their target antigens are unknown. The library was made by the immunoSEQ multiplex PCR assay. The entire isolated RNA was reverse transcribed using the High Capacity cDNA Reverse Transcription Kit, and thus expressed TCRB transcripts were sequenced. TCRdb holds this immuneACCESS table with in-frame rearrangements only. Some clones are missing; in checked studies, unresolved V genes explain under half, and the rest has no known cause. A total of 500,000 to 850,000 clones appear in this sample, about an eighth of them only once. The biggest ten clones account for roughly 0.04% of the sample. Input material: naive CD4+ T cells from blood. Per the publication, the cell subset or site label means: true naive CD4+ T cells. These receptors were taken from a man aged 18 to 29 with type 1 diabetes.

The V and J genes are TRBV30 and TRBJ2-1; the D is unclear. Trimming left V 7 bases short and J 7 bases short, with 11 bases between. CDR1 GTSNPN and CDR2 SVGIG come from the germline V gene (reference sequence). The CDR3 is 11 residues long. CDR3 protein: CAYKYLNEQFF. In nucleotides, the CDR3 is TGTGCCTACAAGTACTTGAATGAGCAGTTCTTC.

This clone was seen more than once but under ten times. V gene TRBV29-1 combines with J gene TRBJ1-1, with D maybe TRBD1 (5 bases). CDR1 and CDR2 (germline): SQVTM, ANQGSEA. This CDR3 is 12 amino acids long. CDR3: CAGGTPLTEAFF. The CDR3 nucleotides are TGCGCCGGGGGAACACCTCTCACTGAAGCTTTCTTT.

V gene TRBV27 combines with J gene TRBJ2-5, with 10 bases that match TRBD1. Trimming removed 4 bases from V and 1 base from J; junction bases left unmatched: 9. CDR1 and CDR2 (germline): MNHEY, SMNVEV (reference sequence). There are 17 residues in the CDR3. CDR3 sequence: CASSSTPRTGGQETQYF. In DNA, the CDR3 is TGTGCCAGCAGTTCTACCCCCCGGACAGGGGGCCAAGAGACCCAGTACTTC.

The rearrangement joins TRBV28 to TRBJ1-2; TRBD1 matches 8 bases. CDR3 length: 13 residues. The V and J ends lost 4 bases and 6 bases, in that order; junction bases with no gene match: 4. CDR1 is MDHEN and CDR2 is SYDVKM in the germline V gene. The CDR3: CASSSPDRDGYTF. CDR3 DNA: TGTGCCAGCAGTTCTCCGGACAGGGATGGCTACACCTTC.

The chain joins TRBV2 to TRBJ2-3; 9 bases fit TRBD1. The trim removed 4 bases at V and 4 bases at J, leaving 12 bases unmatched. The CDR3 has 17 residues. Germline values: CDR1 SNHLY, CDR2 FYNNEI. The CDR3 DNA reads TGTGCCAGCAGTGCCAAGGGCTGGGACAGGGTCCCAGATACGCAGTATTTT. This sequence encodes CASSAKGWDRVPDTQYF.

The chain joins TRBV4-1 to TRBJ2-1; 10 bases line up with TRBD2. The CDR3 runs 17 residues. From germline, CDR1 is MGHRA and CDR2 YSYEKL. V lost 4 bases, J lost 8 bases, and 14 bases stayed unmatched. DNA for the CDR3: TGCGCCAGCAGCCTGACCCCGGGACTAGCGCGTCAGGATGAGCAGTTCTTC. Its protein product is CASSLTPGLARQDEQFF.

In this sample, this clone turned up a few times. CDR3: CAISAGPQVAYEQYF. In DNA form, the CDR3 reads TGTGCCATCAGTGCAGGCCCACAGGTTGCCTACGAGCAGTACTTC. The chain recombines TRBV10-3 with TRBJ2-7, with a tentative D call TRBD1 (5 bases). Germline V lookup: CDR1 ENHRY, CDR2 SYGVKD. V gave up 4 bases and J gave up 2 bases, with 15 bases separating them. The length of the CDR3 is 15 residues.

The chain combines TRBV7-2 with TRBJ2-7, with 8 positions matching TRBD1. V lost 1 base and J lost 6; bases outside the gene matches: 8. Germline CDR1 reads SGHTA; CDR2 reads FQGNSA. The CDR3 has 15 residues. The CDR3 spells CASSLVTGAISEQYF. As DNA, the CDR3 is TGTGCCAGCAGCTTAGTGACAGGGGCGATATCCGAGCAGTACTTC.

The chain links TRBV23-1 to TRBJ2-7; the match to TRBD1 covers 7 bases. TRBV23-1 is designated an ORF whose function remains uncertain. J lost 6 bases, V lost 6 bases, and 14 bases had no gene match. The CDR3 has 15 residues. This chain's CDR3 is CASRQEQGTSGEQYF. Written as DNA, the CDR3 is TGCGCCAGCAGACAGGAACAGGGGACATCAGGCGAGCAGTACTTC.

V is TRBV5-1 and J is TRBJ2-3; D not certain. Germline values: CDR1 SGHRS, CDR2 YFSETQ. V was pared by 0 bases and J by 2 bases, with 7 bases between. The CDR3 extends over 14 amino acids. The CDR3 DNA is TGCGCCAGCAGCTTGGCCGCTTACACAGATACGCAGTATTTT. Protein sequence: CASSLAAYTDTQYF.

The CDR3 region is CASRAEGNYGYTF. The CDR3 coding sequence is TGCGCCAGCAGAGCCGAAGGGAACTATGGCTACACCTTC. The J gene is TRBJ1-2, the V gene TRBV5-1; D not resolved. The CDR3 totals 13 residues. With 5 bases removed from V and 2 bases from J, the gap between germline ends came to 10 bases. In germline, CDR1 is SGHRS, CDR2 YFSETQ.

CDR3 protein: CAWSTPGQPYYGYTF. The CDR3 DNA sequence: TGTGCCTGGAGTACGCCGGGACAGCCGTACTATGGCTACACCTTC. This sequence joins TRBV30 and TRBJ1-2, with 7 nucleotides matching TRBD1. Unmatched junction bases numbered 9, after V lost 2 bases and J lost 3 bases. This CDR3 is 15 amino acids long. Germline V gene data show CDR1 as GTSNPN and CDR2 as SVGIG (reference sequence).

The chain has TRBV5-1 and TRBJ2-3, with 11 bases lining up with TRBD2. CDR1 is SGHRS and CDR2 is YFSETQ in the germline V gene. CDR3 length: 14 residues. V shed 5 bases, J shed 6 bases, and the junction held 5 bases outside the gene matches. This chain's CDR3 is CASRLTSGGDTQYF. The CDR3 region has the DNA TGCGCCAGCAGATTAACTAGCGGGGGTGATACGCAGTATTTT.

This clone was detected a few times. The rearrangement links TRBV2 to TRBJ2-1; 8 bases are a match to TRBD1. The CDR3 runs 15 residues. Unmatched junction bases numbered 8, after V lost 6 bases and J lost 4 bases. Germline CDR1 and CDR2: SNHLY and FYNNEI. The CDR3 protein is CASRGRQGAYNEQFF. The CDR3 bases are TGTGCCAGCAGGGGTAGGCAGGGGGCTTACAATGAGCAGTTCTTC.

The CDR3 coding sequence is TGTGCCAGCTCACCTCCCGGGTTACCCTACGAGCAGTACTTC. Protein product: CASSPPGLPYEQYF. This chain connects TRBV18 to TRBJ2-7; D remains ambiguous. Germline CDR1 and CDR2: KGHSH and LQKENI. Trimming cost V 3 bases and J 2 bases, with 11 bases left between them. The CDR3 has 14 amino acids.

This clone was seen a handful of times. This rearrangement joins TRBV9 to TRBJ1-4; D remains ambiguous. Trimming took off 3 bases at V and 7 bases at J, with 13 bases between the two ends. CDR1 SGDLS and CDR2 YYNGEE come from the germline V gene. This CDR3 is built from 14 residues. The CDR3 coding sequence is TGTGCCAGCAGCGCCCGGACCGCTGGTGAAAAACTGTTTTTT. Translating it yields CASSARTAGEKLFF.

This clone showed up just a few times. The sample carries other DNA sequences with the same CDR3. The gene calls are TRBV9 and TRBJ1-1; D perhaps matches TRBD1 (5 bases). Trimming removed 2 bases from V and 1 base from J, with 6 bases in between. Germline-derived CDR1 and CDR2 are SGDLS and YYNGEE. The CDR3 extends over 13 amino acids. CDR3 in amino acids: CASSVQGNTEAFF. The CDR3 DNA reads as TGTGCCAGCAGCGTTCAGGGGAACACTGAAGCTTTCTTT.

This clone has a handful of counts. The chain has TRBV20-1 and TRBJ2-7, with D maybe TRBD1 (5 bases). CDR1 is DFQATT and CDR2 is SNEGSKA in the germline V gene (reference sequence). The CDR3 sequence is 11 residues long. Trimming took off 4 bases at V and 6 bases at J, with 10 bases between the two ends. The CDR3 spells CSATRVPEQYF. The CDR3 DNA sequence: TGCAGTGCTACCAGGGTCCCCGAGCAGTACTTC.

This clone was picked up a small number of times. This CDR3 is also generated by other DNA sequences in the sample. The CDR3 protein is CSVGVQGGQPQHF. CDR3 coding DNA: TGCAGCGTTGGGGTTCAGGGCGGACAGCCCCAGCATTTT. The chain employs TRBV29-1 and TRBJ1-5; D perhaps matches TRBD1 (5 bases). Germline CDR1 and CDR2: SQVTM and ANQGSEA. Trimming removed 4 bases from V and 7 bases from J, with 14 bases in between. The CDR3 loop spans 13 amino acids. The whole variable domain, remainder taken from reference TRBV29-1 and TRBJ1-5, is SAVISQKPSRDICQRGTSLTIQCQVDSQVTMMFWYRQQPGQSLTLIATANQGSEATYESGFVIDKFPISRPNLTFSTLTVSNMSPEDSSIYLCSVGVQGGQPQHFGDGTRLSIL.